The rows below give T cell receptor beta chains drawn from one sample of a study of cytomegalovirus exposure and HLA in healthy donors. Assay: immunoSEQ multiplex PCR; the TCRdb copy retains only in-frame clones and omits some. The sample includes about 160,000 clones, 88% seen only once; the top ten take around 3%. The sequencing sample was made of PBMCs. The receptor set was obtained from a young man in good health and CMV-seronegative. Each CDR3 is given with its conserved first and last residue. The D gene is left open where the match is weak. Clone size is stated in some rows and not others, as once, few, many or a class when expanded.

J: TRBJ2-1
size: NA
D: TRBD2
V: TRBV7-2
CDR3: CASSYSGGGYNEQFF
DNA: TGTGCCAGCAGTTATAGCGGGGGTGGCTACAATGAGCAGTTCTTC

J: TRBJ1-5
size: NA
D: NA
V: TRBV28
CDR3: CASRPNGEANQPQHF
DNA: TGTGCCAGCAGACCCAATGGGGAGGCGAATCAGCCCCAGCATTTT

J: TRBJ2-1
size: NA
D: TRBD1
V: TRBV5-6
CDR3: CASSGGQGQFEQFF
DNA: TGTGCCAGCAGCGGGGGACAGGGGCAATTCGAGCAGTTCTTC

J: TRBJ1-5
size: NA
D: NA
V: TRBV19
CDR3: CASSLDRFYQPQHF
DNA: TGTGCCAGTAGTCTGGACAGATTCTATCAGCCCCAGCATTTT

J: TRBJ1-5
size: NA
D: NA
V: TRBV6-5
CDR3: CASRGDSNQPQHF
DNA: TGTGCCAGCAGGGGCGATAGCAATCAGCCCCAGCATTTT

J: TRBJ2-1
size: NA
D: TRBD1
V: TRBV10-3
CDR3: CAIRQGVSMDEQFF
DNA: TGTGCCATCAGACAGGGGGTGTCTATGGATGAGCAGTTCTTC

J: TRBJ1-5
size: NA
D: NA
V: TRBV7-9
CDR3: CASSRDNSNQPQHF
DNA: TGTGCCAGCAGCCGGGACAATAGCAATCAGCCCCAGCATTTT

J: TRBJ1-4
size: NA
D: TRBD1
V: TRBV7-8
CDR3: CASSSRQGRGTNEKLFF
DNA: TGTGCCAGCAGCTCGAGACAGGGGCGGGGAACTAATGAAAAACTGTTTTTT

J: TRBJ1-2
size: NA
D: NA
V: TRBV6-6
CDR3: CASSVNRAGGYTF
DNA: TGTGCCAGCAGCGTGAACAGGGCCGGTGGCTACACCTTC

J: TRBJ1-1
size: NA
D: TRBD1
V: TRBV19
CDR3: CASSREYRGTEAFF
DNA: TGTGCCAGTAGTCGTGAATACAGGGGCACTGAAGCTTTCTTT

J: TRBJ1-5
size: once
D: NA
V: TRBV30
CDR3: CAWSRGEYSNQPQHF
DNA: TGTGCCTGGAGTCGTGGGGAGTATAGCAATCAGCCCCAGCATTTT

J: TRBJ2-7
size: NA
D: TRBD2
V: TRBV4-3
CDR3: CASSQTPLAVSYEQYF
DNA: TGCGCCAGCAGCCAGACCCCTCTAGCGGTTTCCTACGAGCAGTACTTC

J: TRBJ1-2
size: NA
D: NA
V: TRBV7-9
CDR3: CASSSRGSDYGYTF
DNA: TGTGCCAGCAGCTCCCGCGGGTCGGACTATGGCTACACCTTC

J: TRBJ1-1
size: NA
D: NA
V: TRBV7-6
CDR3: CASSLDRDTRLVQRVAEAFF
DNA: TGTGCCAGCAGCTTAGACCGGGACACACGGCTTGTCCAAAGAGTCGCTGAAGCTTTCTTT

J: TRBJ2-7
size: once
D: TRBD1
V: TRBV2
CDR3: CASSLDRGGYYEQYF
DNA: TGTGCCAGCAGCCTGGACAGGGGAGGGTACTACGAGCAGTACTTC

J: TRBJ2-3
size: NA
D: NA
V: TRBV7-7
CDR3: CASSPTGPDTQYF
DNA: TGTGCTAGCAGCCCTACAGGTCCAGATACGCAGTATTTT

J: TRBJ1-4
size: NA
D: TRBD1
V: TRBV10-3
CDR3: CAISESGWGQGISNEKLFF
DNA: TGTGCCATCAGTGAGTCAGGTTGGGGACAGGGGATATCTAATGAAAAACTGTTTTTT

J: TRBJ2-2
size: NA
D: TRBD2
V: TRBV5-4
CDR3: CASSLDLAGNTGELFF
DNA: TGTGCCAGCAGCTTGGATCTAGCGGGAAACACCGGGGAGCTGTTTTTT

J: TRBJ1-5
size: NA
D: NA
V: TRBV19
CDR3: CASSIRPSGGNQPQHF
DNA: TGTGCCAGTAGTATTCGACCCTCGGGGGGCAATCAGCCCCAGCATTTT

J: TRBJ1-1
size: once
D: NA
V: TRBV27
CDR3: CASSLNSGGPEAFF
DNA: TGTGCCAGCAGTTTAAATTCTGGGGGCCCTGAAGCTTTCTTT

J: TRBJ2-2
size: NA
D: NA
V: TRBV9
CDR3: CASSVRGGVDTGELFF
DNA: TGTGCCAGCAGCGTACGAGGGGGTGTTGACACCGGGGAGCTGTTTTTT

J: TRBJ1-2
size: NA
D: TRBD1
V: TRBV2
CDR3: CASSEGITGTGDYTF
DNA: TGTGCCAGCAGTGAAGGTATAACAGGGACAGGCGATTACACCTTC

J: TRBJ1-4
size: NA
D: NA
V: TRBV4-1
CDR3: CASSQLISTNEKLFF
DNA: TGCGCCAGCAGCCAATTAATATCAACTAATGAAAAACTGTTTTTT

J: TRBJ1-2
size: NA
D: NA
V: TRBV29-1
CDR3: CSVEVWGDNYGYTF
DNA: TGCAGCGTTGAAGTCTGGGGGGATAACTATGGCTACACCTTC

J: TRBJ1-5
size: NA
D: TRBD1
V: TRBV5-1
CDR3: CASSSTGGRNQPQHF
DNA: TGCGCCAGCAGCTCGACAGGGGGTCGCAATCAGCCCCAGCATTTT

J: TRBJ2-7
size: NA
D: TRBD1
V: TRBV27
CDR3: CASSSRPPGQGFYEQYF
DNA: TGTGCCAGCAGTTCGCGCCCCCCGGGACAGGGTTTCTACGAGCAGTACTTC

J: TRBJ2-5
size: NA
D: NA
V: TRBV21-1
CDR3: CASSPTADREWQETQYF
DNA: TGTGCCAGCAGCCCGACCGCGGACAGGGAATGGCAAGAGACCCAGTACTTC

J: TRBJ1-6
size: NA
D: NA
V: TRBV6-6
CDR3: CASTEDRLPYNSPLHF
DNA: TGTGCCAGCACCGAGGACAGACTACCCTATAATTCACCCCTCCACTTT

J: TRBJ2-1
size: NA
D: NA
V: TRBV27
CDR3: CASRTTYNEQFF
DNA: TGTGCCAGCAGGACAACTTACAATGAGCAGTTCTTC

J: TRBJ2-2
size: NA
D: TRBD1
V: TRBV27
CDR3: CASTLLDRVPGELFF
DNA: TGTGCCAGCACCCTACTCGACAGGGTGCCCGGGGAGCTGTTTTTT

J: TRBJ1-2
size: few
D: NA
V: TRBV27
CDR3: CASSPIWGGGYTF
DNA: TGTGCCAGCAGTCCAATATGGGGAGGCGGCTACACCTTC

J: TRBJ2-7
size: once
D: NA
V: TRBV9
CDR3: CASSPGAASYEQYF
DNA: TGTGCCAGCAGCCCAGGGGCCGCCTCCTACGAGCAGTACTTC

J: TRBJ2-7
size: once
D: TRBD1
V: TRBV5-4
CDR3: CASSLPGQGYEQYF
DNA: TGTGCCAGCAGCTTGCCGGGACAGGGCTACGAGCAGTACTTC

J: TRBJ2-7
size: NA
D: TRBD1
V: TRBV7-2
CDR3: CASSLGTGGTYEQYF
DNA: TGTGCCAGCAGCTTAGGGACAGGGGGCACCTACGAGCAGTACTTC

J: TRBJ2-1
size: NA
D: NA
V: TRBV6-5
CDR3: CASSYRQGGQFF
DNA: TGTGCCAGCAGTTATCGACAGGGAGGGCAGTTCTTC

J: TRBJ2-2
size: NA
D: NA
V: TRBV5-4
CDR3: CASSSEVNTGELFF
DNA: TGTGCCAGCAGCTCGGAGGTTAACACCGGGGAGCTGTTTTTT

J: TRBJ2-7
size: few
D: TRBD1
V: TRBV7-2
CDR3: CASSPGQGWDEQYF
DNA: TGTGCCAGCAGCCCAGGACAGGGGTGGGACGAGCAGTACTTC

J: TRBJ2-7
size: NA
D: NA
V: TRBV7-2
CDR3: CASSLGEGAGYEQYF
DNA: TGTGCCAGCAGCTTAGGAGAGGGAGCAGGCTACGAGCAGTACTTC

J: TRBJ2-3
size: NA
D: NA
V: TRBV6-4
CDR3: CASSERKADTDTQYF
DNA: TGTGCCAGCAGTGAACGTAAGGCGGACACAGATACGCAGTATTTT